Listed below are T cell receptor beta chains from one sample, sequenced in a study of blood T cells in healthy people across ages. From the 5' RACE reads, TCRdb called clonotypes with MiXCR, one entry per CDR3 protein. The table records 800,000 to 900,000 distinct CDR3 sequences, 62% of them present only once. The specimen was blood. These receptors came from a young man in good health. Each CDR3 is given with its conserved first and last residue. A D gene is named only where the DNA matches it firmly. Clone size, where shown, is once, few, many, or a class for clones that have expanded.

j_call | v_call | d_call | clone_size | cdr3_aa | cdr3_nt
TRBJ2-3 | TRBV6-2/TRBV6-3 | TRBD2 | - | CASSSGTSFSTDTQYF | TGTGCCAGCAGCTCCGGGACTAGTTTTAGCACAGATACGCAGTATTTT
TRBJ1-1 | TRBV7-9 | - | - | CASSFPFTEAFF | TGTGCCAGCAGCTTTCCCTTCACTGAAGCTTTCTTT
TRBJ2-5 | TRBV20-1 | TRBD2 | - | CSATLAGGGETQYF | TGCAGTGCCACCCTAGCGGGGGGAGGTGAGACCCAGTACTTC
TRBJ2-4 | TRBV5-6 | - | - | CASSLRPGIQYF | TGTGCCAGCAGCTTGCGACCAGGCATTCAGTACTTC
TRBJ1-1 | TRBV9 | - | - | CASSVGEGGPGTEAFF | TGTGCCAGCAGCGTAGGGGAAGGCGGGCCCGGGACTGAAGCTTTCTTT
TRBJ1-6 | TRBV12-3/TRBV12-4 | - | - | CASSLRDLNSPLHF | TGTGCCAGCAGTTTGAGGGACTTGAATTCACCCCTCCACTTT
TRBJ2-7 | TRBV7-8 | TRBD1 | many | CASSLPGTDYEQYF | TGTGCCAGCAGCTTACCCGGGACAGATTACGAGCAGTACTTC
TRBJ2-5 | TRBV6-5 | TRBD2 | - | CASSYSMAGGTSVQETQYF | TGTGCCAGCAGTTACTCGATGGCCGGGGGGACTAGCGTTCAAGAGACCCAGTACTTC
TRBJ2-7 | TRBV5-1 | - | - | CASSPEPRDSYEQYF | TGCGCCAGCAGCCCGGAACCCAGGGACTCCTACGAGCAGTACTTC
TRBJ2-7 | TRBV7-2 | TRBD2 | - | CASSLSTSGGAGYEQYF | TGTGCCAGCAGCTTATCGACTAGCGGGGGGGCAGGGTACGAGCAGTACTTC
TRBJ2-5 | TRBV15 | - | - | CATSRAVGEETQYF | TGTGCCACCAGCAGAGCTGTGGGGGAAGAGACCCAGTACTTC
TRBJ1-2 | TRBV7-2 | TRBD1 | - | CASSYGQGVNYGYTF | TGTGCCAGCAGCTACGGACAGGGGGTTAACTATGGCTACACCTTC
TRBJ2-1 | TRBV5-1 | TRBD2 | - | CASSLTVAGAYNEQFF | TGCGCCAGCAGCTTGACGGTAGCGGGGGCTTACAATGAGCAGTTCTTC
TRBJ2-5 | TRBV7-2 | - | - | CASSLESREETQYF | TGCGCCAGCAGCTTGGAATCTCGGGAGGAGACCCAGTACTTC
TRBJ2-1 | TRBV18 | TRBD2 | - | CASSPPAGAYEQFF | TGTGCCAGCTCACCACCTGCGGGAGCGTATGAGCAGTTCTTC
TRBJ2-1 | TRBV5-1 | TRBD2 | many | CASSLDSGGNNEQFF | TGCGCCAGCAGCTTGGATAGCGGGGGGAACAATGAGCAGTTCTTC
TRBJ2-5 | TRBV21-1 | - | - | CASSKGLKGGLAAQETQYF | TGTGCCAGCAGCAAAGGCTTAAAAGGGGGACTAGCGGCTCAAGAGACCCAGTACTTC
TRBJ2-7 | TRBV7-2 | TRBD2 | few | CASSLSPSGGGYEQYF | TGTGCCAGCAGCCTCTCCCCTTCGGGAGGAGGCTACGAGCAGTACTTC
TRBJ2-6 | TRBV9 | - | many | CASSVSGEGSGANVLTF | TGTGCCAGCAGCGTGTCAGGGGAGGGCTCTGGGGCCAACGTCCTGACTTTC
TRBJ2-3 | TRBV12-3/TRBV12-4 | TRBD2 | - | CAGTMSGSGDRDTQYF | TGTGCCGGCACCATGTCAGGTAGCGGGGACCGAGATACGCAGTATTTT
TRBJ2-5 | TRBV7-9 | TRBD1 | - | CASSLQTGPWETQYF | TGTGCCAGCAGCTTACAGACAGGGCCGTGGGAGACCCAGTACTTC
TRBJ2-1 | TRBV18 | - | - | CASSPGQTSSYNEQFF | TGTGCCAGCTCACCAGGACAGACGAGCTCCTACAATGAGCAGTTCTTC
TRBJ2-3 | TRBV30 | TRBD2 | - | CAWAQRGGTDTQYF | TGTGCCTGGGCCCAGCGGGGGGGCACAGATACGCAGTATTTT
TRBJ2-5 | TRBV9 | TRBD2 | - | CASSVSRGVETQYF | TGTGCCAGCAGCGTCTCCCGGGGGGTGGAGACCCAGTACTTC
TRBJ1-1 | TRBV7-6 | - | once | CASSATRAEAFF | TGTGCCAGCAGCGCGACGAGGGCTGAAGCTTTCTTT
TRBJ1-6 | TRBV7-8 | - | - | CASSDRSYNPPLHF | TGTGCCAGCAGCGACCGTTCATATAATCCACCCCTCCACTTT
TRBJ2-6 | TRBV4-3 | TRBD1 | - | CASSEQGDVGANVLTF | TGCGCCAGCAGTGAACAGGGGGACGTTGGGGCCAACGTCCTGACTTTC
TRBJ2-1 | TRBV29-1 | - | - | CGFQGRVYNEQFF | TGCGGTTTCCAGGGTCGGGTCTACAATGAGCAGTTCTTC
TRBJ2-7 | TRBV3-1 | - | - | CASATRRSDRDEQYF | TGTGCCAGCGCCACAAGGAGGAGCGATAGGGACGAGCAGTACTTC
TRBJ1-1 | TRBV15 | - | - | CATSPREEEEAFF | TGTGCCACCAGCCCACGGGAGGAAGAAGAAGCTTTCTTT
TRBJ2-7 | TRBV6-5 | - | - | CASSYELGTYEQYF | TGTGCCAGCAGTTACGAGCTGGGCACCTACGAGCAGTACTTC
TRBJ2-3 | TRBV29-1 | TRBD2 | - | CSVEFLAGGYTQYF | TGCAGCGTTGAGTTCCTAGCGGGGGGTTATACGCAGTATTTT
TRBJ2-1 | TRBV7-9 | - | - | CASSPAPHEQFF | TGTGCCAGCAGCCCCGCGCCCCATGAGCAGTTCTTC
TRBJ2-6 | TRBV7-9 | - | few | CASSRGDLTF | TGTGCCAGCAGCCGCGGAGACCTGACTTTC
TRBJ1-1 | TRBV11-1 | - | few | CASSLVPGRTEAFF | TGTGCCAGCAGCTTAGTTCCGGGGAGGACTGAAGCTTTCTTT
TRBJ1-3 | TRBV9 | - | - | CASSQAVGPVNTIYF | TGTGCCAGCAGCCAGGCCGTTGGACCTGTGAACACCATATATTTT
TRBJ1-2 | TRBV28 | - | - | CASTSGRPPISYGYTF | TGTGCCAGCACCTCTGGGCGTCCCCCCATCTCCTATGGCTACACCTTC
TRBJ2-1 | TRBV10-2 | TRBD2 | - | CASSDPGLAGGEQFF | TGCGCCAGCAGTGACCCGGGACTAGCCGGCGGGGAGCAGTTCTTC
TRBJ2-3 | TRBV20-1 | - | - | CSAPQAGLSADTQYF | TGCAGTGCTCCCCAAGCGGGTCTCAGTGCGGATACGCAGTATTTT
TRBJ2-3 | TRBV27 | - | - | CASSKTGRSTDTQYF | TGTGCCAGCAGTAAGACAGGGAGGAGCACAGATACGCAGTATTTT
TRBJ2-1 | TRBV20-1 | - | - | CSAPSIGGDHNEQFF | TGCAGTGCCCCCTCTATAGGGGGGGACCACAATGAGCAGTTCTTC
TRBJ2-1 | TRBV7-8 | - | - | CASSYRRGGHEQFF | TGTGCCAGCAGCTACAGACGAGGTGGCCATGAGCAGTTCTTC
TRBJ2-1 | TRBV7-3 | - | - | CASSGGRTGTYNEQFF | TGTGCCAGCAGCGGGGGTAGGACCGGCACCTACAATGAGCAGTTCTTC
TRBJ2-7 | TRBV4-3 | TRBD1 | few | CASSRAGQGGHEQYF | TGCGCCAGCAGCCGAGCGGGACAGGGGGGCCACGAGCAGTACTTC
TRBJ2-5 | TRBV12-3/TRBV12-4 | - | - | CASSPGTSRLVGQETQYF | TGTGCCAGCAGCCCCGGTACTTCGAGGTTGGTAGGACAAGAGACCCAGTACTTC
TRBJ2-4 | TRBV7-9 | - | - | CASSSEGVPGGKNIQYF | TGTGCCAGCAGCTCCGAGGGTGTCCCAGGGGGGAAAAACATTCAGTACTTC
TRBJ2-7 | TRBV6-2/TRBV6-3 | - | - | CASSRPSAEQYF | TGTGCCAGCAGCCGACCGTCCGCAGAGCAGTACTTC
TRBJ1-1 | TRBV4-1 | - | few | CASTLGHRNTEAFF | TGCGCCAGCACCTTGGGACATCGGAACACTGAAGCTTTCTTT
TRBJ2-3 | TRBV6-5 | - | - | CASTRGGGPDTQYF | TGTGCCAGCACCCGGGGAGGGGGCCCAGATACGCAGTATTTT
TRBJ2-1 | TRBV7-9 | - | few | CASSSPSASSYNEQFF | TGTGCCAGCAGCTCTCCCTCGGCCAGCTCCTACAATGAGCAGTTCTTC
TRBJ1-2 | TRBV15 | - | many | CATSRPPEGYTF | TGTGCCACCAGCAGACCGCCGGAGGGCTACACCTTC